This passage covers 13 T cell receptor beta chains from one sample sequenced in a study of blood T cell repertoires in COVID-19. The protocol was immunoSEQ multiplex PCR, while the TCRdb copy is restricted to in-frame clones and leaves out a portion. Among about 480,000 clones listed, over 75% were seen once. The source material was PBMCs or T cells enriched from blood (not recorded which). Source of these receptors: a woman aged 40 to 50 who had recovered from COVID-19.

The chain has TRBV27 and TRBJ2-1, with 10 nucleotides matching TRBD2. With 3 bases clipped from V and 6 bases from J, the junction kept 14 bases outside the gene matches. The CDR3 is 18 residues long. Germline lookup yields CDR1 MNHEY and CDR2 SMNVEV (reference sequence). The DNA for the CDR3 is TGTGCCAGCAGTTTGGCGATCCCAGCTAGCGGGAGAGGCAATGAGCAGTTCTTC. Amino acid sequence: CASSLAIPASGRGNEQFF.

V gene TRBV2 combines with J gene TRBJ2-1; D possibly corresponds to TRBD2 (6 bases). The CDR3 contains 14 residues. Trimming took 9 bases from V and 9 from J, leaving 21 bases between them. Germline CDR1 and CDR2: SNHLY and FYNNEI. CDR3 coding DNA: TGTGCCAGTGGCCCGGGACTCGCCTTAGGTGAGCAGTTCTTC. This gives the protein CASGPGLALGEQFF.

The rearrangement uses TRBV2 and TRBJ1-1; possibly TRBD1 for D (5 bases). The CDR3 totals 16 residues. Germline V gives CDR1 SNHLY, CDR2 FYNNEI. Trimming pared 2 bases from V and 4 bases from J, leaving 17 bases between. Written as DNA, the CDR3 is TGTGCCAGCAGTGAAAGTTCGGAGGGGCGCGGCACTGAAGCTTTCTTT. This gives the protein CASSESSEGRGTEAFF.

The chain uses TRBV12-2 and TRBJ2-3; the table names TRBD2, a call not compared with the DNA. TRBV12-2 is given as a pseudogene. The CDR3 consists of 17 residues. CDR3 region: CASRPWTSGDSTDTQYF. DNA for the CDR3: TGTGCAAGTCGCCCTTGGACTAGCGGAGATAGCACAGATACGCAGTATTTT.

V usage is TRBV5-1 and J usage is TRBJ2-7, with a possible D match to TRBD1 (5 bases). Germline V gene data show CDR1 as SGHRS and CDR2 as YFSETQ. Trimming took off 4 bases at V and 4 bases at J, with 15 bases between the two ends. CDR3 size: 14 residues. The CDR3 coding sequence is TGCGCCAGCAGCGGCCAGGGTTTAATTTACGAGCAGTACTTC. This translates into CASSGQGLIYEQYF.

This sequence joins TRBV24-1 and TRBJ2-1, with a possible D match to TRBD1 (6 bases). Trimming removed 9 bases from V and 4 bases from J, with 12 bases in between. The CDR3 sequence is 13 residues long. CDR1 is KGHDR and CDR2 is SFDVKD in the germline V gene. The CDR3 loop is CATQGSVYNEQFF. For the CDR3, the DNA is TGTGCCACCCAGGGGTCTGTGTACAATGAGCAGTTCTTC.

This chain connects TRBV5-6 to TRBJ2-2; perhaps TRBD2 as D (6 bases). Germline CDR1 and CDR2: SGHDT and YYEEEE. The V gene lost 0 bases and the J gene lost 3 bases, with 12 bases spanning the gap. The CDR3 spans 16 residues. The CDR3 DNA reads TGTGCCAGCAGCTTGGGAGCGGAGGGGTACACCGGGGAGCTGTTTTTT. This codes for CASSLGAEGYTGELFF.

This clone was counted between two and nine times. This chain links TRBV4-1 with TRBJ1-2; TRBD1 aligns across 8 bases. The V gene's germline CDR1 is MGHRA and CDR2 YSYEKL. The length of the CDR3 is 15 residues. Trimming at V came to 2 bases and at J to 4 bases, leaving 6 bases not matched to a gene. CDR3 residues: CASSQRSQGAYGYTF. The CDR3 coding sequence is TGCGCCAGCAGCCAACGGTCTCAGGGGGCCTATGGCTACACCTTC.

The V and J genes are TRBV7-9 and TRBJ2-2, with 12 bases identical to TRBD2. This CDR3 has 16 residues. In germline, CDR1 is SEHNR, CDR2 FQNEAQ (reference sequence). V gave up 5 bases and J gave up 6 bases; unmatched junction bases: 7. CDR3 residues: CASSPASGRASGELFF. Written as DNA, the CDR3 is TGTGCCAGCAGCCCGGCTAGCGGGAGGGCCTCCGGGGAGCTGTTTTTT.

In its sample, this clone was seen once. The rearrangement links TRBV18 to TRBJ2-1; TRBD2 is a possible D gene (5 bases). In germline, CDR1 is KGHSH, CDR2 LQKENI. V was shortened by 0 bases and J by 8 bases, with 8 bases between the two germline ends. The CDR3 loop spans 13 amino acids. Here the CDR3 DNA reads TGTGCCAGCTCACCACCGTCGAGGGATGAGCAGTTCTTC. This codes for CASSPPSRDEQFF. The complete variable domain, with remaining parts taken from reference TRBV18 and TRBJ2-1, reads NAGVMQNPRHLVRRRGQEARLRCSPMKGHSHVYWYRQLPEEGLKFMVYLQKENIIDESGMPKERFSAEFPKEGPSILRIQQVVRGDSAAYFCASSPPSRDEQFFGPGTRLTVL.

The V and J genes are TRBV5-1 and TRBJ1-3, with TRBD1 matching 7 bases. Germline loops: CDR1 SGHRS, CDR2 YFSETQ. The ends lost 4 bases at V and 4 bases at J; junction bases unmatched: 11. The CDR3 contains 16 residues. The CDR3 coding sequence is TGCGCCAGCAGCCCCACACAGGGGCGGCGGGGAAACACCATATATTTT. Amino acid sequence: CASSPTQGRRGNTIYF.

V gene TRBV11-3 combines with J gene TRBJ1-2; 7 positions agree with TRBD1. The V segment lost 5 bases and the J segment 3 bases; nucleotides outside the gene matches: 3. Germline V gene sequence: CDR1 SGHNT, CDR2 YENEEA. The CDR3 has 13 amino acids. The CDR3 protein is CASSRGQHYGYTF. The CDR3 DNA sequence: TGTGCCAGCAGCCGGGGACAGCACTATGGCTACACCTTC.

The CDR3 reads CASSLLAANVADTQYF. The DNA of the CDR3 is TGCGCCAGCAGCTTGTTAGCGGCCAACGTGGCAGATACGCAGTATTTT. This chain connects TRBV5-1 to TRBJ2-3; TRBD2 is a possible D gene (6 bases). Germline CDR1 SGHRS, CDR2 YFSETQ. This CDR3 is built from 16 residues. V was cut by 1 base and J by 4 bases, with 16 bases left in between.